Below are 17 T cell receptor beta chains sequenced from a single sample in a study of cytomegalovirus exposure and HLA in healthy donors. PCR primers comprised 60 Vbeta and 13 Jbeta primers. The data were produced by immunoSEQ multiplex PCR, yet TCRdb's version contains in-frame clones alone and is incomplete. Of approximately 150,000 clones listed, around 73% are singletons. The source material was PBMCs. The receptor set was obtained from a woman under 30 in good health and CMV-seronegative.

The J gene is TRBJ2-5, the V gene TRBV4-3; TRBD2 aligns across 12 bases. Germline CDR1 LGHNA, CDR2 YSLEER. This CDR3 region has 16 residues. V lost 0 bases, J lost 5 bases, and 4 bases stayed unmatched. CDR3: CASSQEPLAGGETQYF. The DNA for the CDR3 is TGCGCCAGCAGCCAAGAACCCCTAGCGGGGGGGGAGACCCAGTACTTC.

The chain recombines TRBV19 with TRBJ1-2, with TRBD1 as a possible D gene (5 bases). The CDR3 spans 13 residues. Germline V gives CDR1 LNHDA, CDR2 SQIVND (reference sequence). V lost 6 bases to trimming and J lost 10 bases, with 18 bases between them. The CDR3, as DNA: TGTGCCAGTAGAAAAGCAGGGTTTAATGACTACACCTTC. This encodes CASRKAGFNDYTF.

The chain couples TRBV9 to TRBJ2-2, with TRBD2 as a possible D gene (6 bases). Trimming pared 4 bases from V and 5 bases from J, leaving 15 bases between. Germline assignment: CDR1 SGDLS and CDR2 YYNGEE. The CDR3 is 15 residues long. The CDR3 protein is CASSPRGLSTGELFF. The CDR3 DNA is TGTGCCAGCAGCCCCCGGGGACTGTCTACCGGGGAGCTGTTTTTT.

The V call is TRBV19, the J call TRBJ1-6; D is unresolved. The CDR3 loop spans 15 amino acids. CDR1 is LNHDA, CDR2 SQIVND, per germline (reference sequence). Trimming took 1 base from V and 5 from J, leaving 9 bases between them. The CDR3, as DNA: TGTGCCAGTAGTATAGGTCCCCTTGATAATTCACCCCTCCACTTT. Translated: CASSIGPLDNSPLHF.

This clone was seen more than once but under ten times. V is TRBV18 and J is TRBJ2-3, with 10 nucleotides matching TRBD2. This CDR3 spans 15 amino acids. J lost 1 base, V lost 3 bases, and 1 base had no gene match. Per germline, CDR1 KGHSH and CDR2 LQKENI. The CDR3 region has the DNA TGTGCCAGCTCACCTGGGACTAGCGGCACAGATACGCAGTATTTT. Encoded protein: CASSPGTSGTDTQYF.

The chain joins TRBV7-8 to TRBJ1-5, with no clear D. Germline V CDR1 and CDR2: SGHVS, FQNEAQ. V was pared by 3 bases and J by 1 base, with 7 bases between. CDR3 length: 14 amino acids. CDR3 protein: CASSLQASNQPQHF. The CDR3 nucleotides read TGTGCCAGCAGCTTGCAGGCGAGCAATCAGCCCCAGCATTTT.

The rearrangement joins TRBV11-3 to TRBJ2-5; D not certain. Trimming took 4 bases from V and 1 from J, leaving 16 bases between them. Germline-derived CDR1 and CDR2 are SGHNT and YENEEA. This CDR3 is built from 16 residues. The CDR3 is CASSSIWADTQETQYF. In DNA, the CDR3 is TGTGCCAGCAGCTCCATCTGGGCAGACACCCAAGAGACCCAGTACTTC.

This clone turned up a few times. The chain employs TRBV18 and TRBJ2-7, with D tentatively TRBD1 (6 bases). Trimming cost V 5 bases and J 7 bases, with 12 bases left between them. The CDR3 has 12 residues. Germline CDR1 KGHSH, CDR2 LQKENI. The CDR3: CASSTNRAEQYF. The DNA for the CDR3 is TGTGCCAGCTCAACAAACAGGGCGGAGCAGTACTTC. The full variable domain, its missing parts supplied by reference TRBV18 and TRBJ2-7, is NAGVMQNPRHLVRRRGQEARLRCSPMKGHSHVYWYRQLPEEGLKFMVYLQKENIIDESGMPKERFSAEFPKEGPSILRIQQVVRGDSAAYFCASSTNRAEQYFGPGTRLTVT.

V is TRBV2 and J is TRBJ1-5, with 9 bases that match TRBD1. The length of the CDR3 is 20 residues. The V gene's germline CDR1 is SNHLY and CDR2 FYNNEI. V trimming: 5 bases; J trimming: 2 bases; junction bases outside the gene matches: 19. CDR3 DNA sequence: TGTGCCAGCAGTTACCGATACGAACCGGGACAGGGCCTTGGCAATCAGCCCCAGCATTTT. Encoded protein: CASSYRYEPGQGLGNQPQHF.

This clone was detected only a few times. The CDR3 DNA reads as TGTGCCAGCAGCGTAGGGGTGCTAGCGGGTAATATGTACCAAGAGACCCAGTACTTC. Translation gives CASSVGVLAGNMYQETQYF. The rearrangement links TRBV9 to TRBJ2-5; 8 bases fit TRBD2. V shed 0 bases, J shed 0 bases, and the junction held 13 bases outside the gene matches. Per germline, CDR1 SGDLS and CDR2 YYNGEE. CDR3 length: 19 amino acids.

This clone was counted a few times. This sequence joins TRBV5-8 and TRBJ2-5; 16 nucleotides line up with TRBD2. Germline CDR1 and CDR2: SGHTS and YDEGEE. With 4 bases clipped from V and 4 bases from J, the junction kept 4 bases outside the gene matches. This CDR3 region has 16 residues. CDR3 sequence: CASSQGTSGGAETQYF. The CDR3 DNA reads TGTGCCAGCAGCCAAGGGACTAGCGGGGGGGCAGAGACCCAGTACTTC.

The chain is built from TRBV28 and TRBJ2-5; 14 bases fit TRBD2. V lost 5 bases, J lost 0 bases, and 5 bases stayed unmatched. Germline values: CDR1 MDHEN, CDR2 SYDVKM. The CDR3 runs to 17 residues. This CDR3 reads CASSPGTSGGYQETQYF. The CDR3 region has the DNA TGTGCCAGCAGTCCCGGGACTAGCGGGGGCTACCAAGAGACCCAGTACTTC.

The chain joins TRBV5-1 to TRBJ2-1; weak D call: TRBD2 (5 bases). Germline V gives CDR1 SGHRS, CDR2 YFSETQ. Between the trimmed V and J ends, which lost 3 bases and 3 bases, there was a span of 10 bases. The CDR3 covers 14 residues. The CDR3 DNA is TGCGCCAGCAGCTACGAAGCGGTCTACAATGAGCAGTTCTTC. Translating gives CASSYEAVYNEQFF.

The rearrangement uses TRBV18 and TRBJ1-2; 7 bases line up with TRBD1. CDR1 is KGHSH and CDR2 is LQKENI in the germline V gene. V was pared by 0 bases and J by 7 bases, with 11 bases of the junction left unmatched. CDR3 length: 16 amino acids. The CDR3 region has the DNA TGTGCCAGCTCACCACCCGGCGCAGGGGGGTTAAGTGGCTACACCTTC. Its translation is CASSPPGAGGLSGYTF.

The CDR3 sequence is CAVSAPGQVYGYTF. The CDR3 DNA follows: TGTGCCGTCAGTGCACCGGGACAGGTCTATGGCTACACCTTC. The chain recombines TRBV21-1 with TRBJ1-2; no check of the table's D call, TRBD1, against the DNA was made. TRBV21-1 is a known pseudogene. The CDR3 is made up of 14 amino acids.

V usage is TRBV10-1 and J usage is TRBJ2-1; 7 nucleotides agree with TRBD2. Germline CDR1 and CDR2: WNHNN and SYGVQD (reference sequence). With 4 bases clipped from V and 5 bases from J, the junction kept 5 bases outside the gene matches. This CDR3 is built from 14 residues. The CDR3 bases are TGCGCCAGCAGTGGAGGGAGGGAAGACAATGAGCAGTTCTTC. This encodes CASSGGREDNEQFF.

This clone appeared a few times. The V and J genes are TRBV14 and TRBJ1-2, with D tentatively TRBD1 (6 bases). The CDR3 length is 17 residues. Germline V gives CDR1 SGHDN, CDR2 FVKESK. V lost 4 bases to trimming and J lost 2 bases, with 20 bases between them. The chain's CDR3 is CASSPFRGAGENYGYTF. CDR3 sequence (DNA): TGTGCCAGCAGCCCTTTTCGGGGGGCGGGAGAAAACTATGGCTACACCTTC.